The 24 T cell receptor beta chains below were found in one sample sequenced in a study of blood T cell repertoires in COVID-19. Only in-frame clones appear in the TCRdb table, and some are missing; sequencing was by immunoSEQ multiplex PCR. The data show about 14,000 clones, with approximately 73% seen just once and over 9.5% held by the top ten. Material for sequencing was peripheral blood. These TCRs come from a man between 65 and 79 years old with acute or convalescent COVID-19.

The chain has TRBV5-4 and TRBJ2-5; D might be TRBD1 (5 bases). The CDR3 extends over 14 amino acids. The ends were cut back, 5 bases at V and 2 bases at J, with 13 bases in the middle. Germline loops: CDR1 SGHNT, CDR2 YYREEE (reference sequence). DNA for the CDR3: TGTGCCAGCAGGTATGACAGCCAGCAAGAGACCCAGTACTTC. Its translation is CASRYDSQQETQYF.

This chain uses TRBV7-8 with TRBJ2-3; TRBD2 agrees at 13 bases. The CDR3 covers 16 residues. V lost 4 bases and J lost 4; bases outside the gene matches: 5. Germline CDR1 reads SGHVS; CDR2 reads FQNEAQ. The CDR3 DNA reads TGTGCCAGCAGCTCCAGACTAGCGGGGGGAGCAGATACGCAGTATTTT. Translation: CASSSRLAGGADTQYF.

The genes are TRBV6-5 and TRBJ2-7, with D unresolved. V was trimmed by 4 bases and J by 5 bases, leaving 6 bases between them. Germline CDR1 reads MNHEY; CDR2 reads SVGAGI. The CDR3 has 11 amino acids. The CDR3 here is CASSFRNEQYF. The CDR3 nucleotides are TGTGCCAGCAGTTTCAGGAACGAGCAGTACTTC.

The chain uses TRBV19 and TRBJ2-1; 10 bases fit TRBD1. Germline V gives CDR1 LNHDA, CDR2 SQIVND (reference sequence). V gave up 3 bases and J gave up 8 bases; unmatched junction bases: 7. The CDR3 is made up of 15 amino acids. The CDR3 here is CASSIMGQGTDEQFF. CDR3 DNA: TGTGCCAGTAGTATCATGGGACAGGGGACCGATGAGCAGTTCTTC.

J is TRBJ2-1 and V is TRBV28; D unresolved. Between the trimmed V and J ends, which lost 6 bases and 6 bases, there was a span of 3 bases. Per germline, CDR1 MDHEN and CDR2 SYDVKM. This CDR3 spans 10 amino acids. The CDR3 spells CASSLNEQFF. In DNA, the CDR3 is TGTGCCAGCAGCCTCAATGAGCAGTTCTTC.

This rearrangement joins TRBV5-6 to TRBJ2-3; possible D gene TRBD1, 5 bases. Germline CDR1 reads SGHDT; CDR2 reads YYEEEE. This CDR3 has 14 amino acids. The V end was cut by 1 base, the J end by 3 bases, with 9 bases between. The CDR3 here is CASSLSRATDTQYF. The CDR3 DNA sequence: TGTGCCAGCAGCTTGAGCAGGGCGACAGATACGCAGTATTTT. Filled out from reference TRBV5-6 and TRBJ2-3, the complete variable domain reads DAGVTQSPTHLIKTRGQQVTLRCSPKSGHDTVSWYQQALGQGPQFIFQYYEEEERQRGNFPDRFSGHQFPNYSSELNVNALLLGDSALYLCASSLSRATDTQYFGPGTRLTVL.

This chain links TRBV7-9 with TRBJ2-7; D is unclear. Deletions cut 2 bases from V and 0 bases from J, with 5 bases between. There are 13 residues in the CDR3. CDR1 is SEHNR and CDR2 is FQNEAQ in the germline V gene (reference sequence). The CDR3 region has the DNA TGTGCCAGCAGCTTACAGATCTCCTACGAGCAGTACTTC. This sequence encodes CASSLQISYEQYF.

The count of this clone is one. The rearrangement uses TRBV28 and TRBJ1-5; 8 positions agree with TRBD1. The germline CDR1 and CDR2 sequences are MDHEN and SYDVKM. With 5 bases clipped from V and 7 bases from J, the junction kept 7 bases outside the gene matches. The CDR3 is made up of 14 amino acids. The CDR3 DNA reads TGTGCCAGCAGTAAGGACAGGGTAGGCCAGCCCCAGCATTTT. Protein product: CASSKDRVGQPQHF.

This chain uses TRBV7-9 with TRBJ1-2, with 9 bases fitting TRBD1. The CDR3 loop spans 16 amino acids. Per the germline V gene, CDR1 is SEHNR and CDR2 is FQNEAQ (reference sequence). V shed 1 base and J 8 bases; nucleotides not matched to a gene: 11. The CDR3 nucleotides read TGTGCCAGCAGCTTAGGGTCGGGACAGGGCTTCACAGGCTACACCTTC. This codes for CASSLGSGQGFTGYTF.

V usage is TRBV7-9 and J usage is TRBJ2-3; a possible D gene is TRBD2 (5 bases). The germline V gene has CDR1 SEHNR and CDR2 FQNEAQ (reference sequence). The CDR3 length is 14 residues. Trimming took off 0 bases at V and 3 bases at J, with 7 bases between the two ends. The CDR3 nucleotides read TGTGCCAGCAGCTTAGCGGAGCGGACAGATACGCAGTATTTT. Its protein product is CASSLAERTDTQYF.

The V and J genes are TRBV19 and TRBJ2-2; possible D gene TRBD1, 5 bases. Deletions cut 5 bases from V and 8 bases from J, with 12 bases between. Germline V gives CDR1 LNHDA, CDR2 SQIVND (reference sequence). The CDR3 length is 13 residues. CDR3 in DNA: TGTGCCAGTAGTGGAACAGGTGCGGGGGAGCTGTTTTTT. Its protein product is CASSGTGAGELFF.

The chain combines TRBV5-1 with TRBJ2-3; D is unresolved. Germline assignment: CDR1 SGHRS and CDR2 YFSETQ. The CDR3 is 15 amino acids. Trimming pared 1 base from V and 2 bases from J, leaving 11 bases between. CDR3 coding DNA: TGCGCCAGCAGCTTGCGCGGAGTGTTCACAGATACGCAGTATTTT. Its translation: CASSLRGVFTDTQYF. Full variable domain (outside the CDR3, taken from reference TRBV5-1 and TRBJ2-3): KAGVTQTPRYLIKTRGQQVTLSCSPISGHRSVSWYQQTPGQGLQFLFEYFSETQRNKGNFPGRFSGRQFSNSRSEMNVSTLELGDSALYLCASSLRGVFTDTQYFGPGTRLTVL.

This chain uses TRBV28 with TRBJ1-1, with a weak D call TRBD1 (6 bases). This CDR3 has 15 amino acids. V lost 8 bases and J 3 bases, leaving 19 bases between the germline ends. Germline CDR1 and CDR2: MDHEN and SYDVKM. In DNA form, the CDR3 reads TGTGCCAGCGGATCTTACAGGGCCGCTCACACTGAAGCTTTCTTT. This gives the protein CASGSYRAAHTEAFF.

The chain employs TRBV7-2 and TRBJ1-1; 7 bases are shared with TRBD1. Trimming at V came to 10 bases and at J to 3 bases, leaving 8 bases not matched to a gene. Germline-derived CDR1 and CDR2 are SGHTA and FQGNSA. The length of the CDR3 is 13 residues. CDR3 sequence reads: CAKSNRGDTEAFF. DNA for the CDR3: TGTGCCAAAAGTAACAGGGGCGACACTGAAGCTTTCTTT. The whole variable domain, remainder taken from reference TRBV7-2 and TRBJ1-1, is GAGVSQSPSNKVTEKGKDVELRCDPISGHTALYWYRQSLGQGLEFLIYFQGNSAPDKSGLPSDRFSAERTGGSVSTLTIQRTQQEDSAVYLCAKSNRGDTEAFFGQGTRLTVV.

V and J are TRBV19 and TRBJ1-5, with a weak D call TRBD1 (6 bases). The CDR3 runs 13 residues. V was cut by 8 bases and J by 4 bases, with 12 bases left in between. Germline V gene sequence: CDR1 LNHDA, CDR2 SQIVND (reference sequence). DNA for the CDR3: TGTGCCAGTGGGACAACGATAAATCAGCCCCAGCATTTT. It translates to CASGTTINQPQHF.

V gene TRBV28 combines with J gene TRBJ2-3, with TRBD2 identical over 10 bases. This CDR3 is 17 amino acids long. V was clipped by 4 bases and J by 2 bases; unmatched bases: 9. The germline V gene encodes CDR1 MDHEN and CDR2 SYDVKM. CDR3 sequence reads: CASSSPLGLADTDTQYF. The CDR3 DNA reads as TGTGCCAGCAGTTCCCCCCTCGGACTAGCGGACACAGATACGCAGTATTTT.

Here the CDR3 reads CASSIVIGSGANVLTF. The CDR3 coding sequence is TGTGCCAGTAGTATAGTGATCGGCTCTGGGGCCAACGTCCTGACTTTC. The chain uses TRBV19 and TRBJ2-6; no definite D call. Germline V CDR1 and CDR2: LNHDA, SQIVND (reference sequence). This CDR3 region has 16 residues. V shed 1 base and J shed 0 bases, with 7 bases lying between them.

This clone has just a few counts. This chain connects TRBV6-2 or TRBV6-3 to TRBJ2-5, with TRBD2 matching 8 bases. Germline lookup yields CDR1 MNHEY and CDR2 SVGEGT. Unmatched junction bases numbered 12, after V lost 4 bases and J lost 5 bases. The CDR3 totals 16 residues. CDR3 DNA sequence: TGTGCCAGCAGTTCCGCCGGGGGGGGCATGCAGGAGACCCAGTACTTC. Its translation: CASSSAGGGMQETQYF.

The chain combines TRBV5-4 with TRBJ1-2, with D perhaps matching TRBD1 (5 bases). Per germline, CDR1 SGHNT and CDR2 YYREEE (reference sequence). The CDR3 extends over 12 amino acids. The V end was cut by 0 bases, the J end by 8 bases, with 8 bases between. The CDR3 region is CASSLVGGGYTF. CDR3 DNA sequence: TGTGCCAGCAGCTTGGTCGGGGGGGGCTACACCTTC.

DNA for the CDR3: TGTGCCAGCTCACCACCGTCCACCTACGAGCAGTACTTC. Amino acid sequence: CASSPPSTYEQYF. J is TRBJ2-7 and V is TRBV18; D is ambiguous. The CDR3 runs 13 residues. Looked up from germline, CDR1 is KGHSH and CDR2 is LQKENI. The V end was cut by 0 bases, the J end by 2 bases, with 5 bases between.

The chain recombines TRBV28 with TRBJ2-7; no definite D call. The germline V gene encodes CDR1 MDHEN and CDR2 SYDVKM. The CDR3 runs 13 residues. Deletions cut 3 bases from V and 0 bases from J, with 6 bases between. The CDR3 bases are TGTGCCAGCAGTTTGGGCAGCTCCTACGAGCAGTACTTC. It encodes CASSLGSSYEQYF. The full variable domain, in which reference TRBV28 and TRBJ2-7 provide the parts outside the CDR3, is DVKVTQSSRYLVKRTGEKVFLECVQDMDHENMFWYRQDPGLGLRLIYFSYDVKMKEKGDIPEGYSVSREKKERFSLILESASTNQTSMYLCASSLGSSYEQYFGPGTRLTVT.

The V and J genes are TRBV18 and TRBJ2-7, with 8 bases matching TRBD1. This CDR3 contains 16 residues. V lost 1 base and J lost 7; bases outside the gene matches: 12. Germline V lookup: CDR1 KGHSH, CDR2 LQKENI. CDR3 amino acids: CASSPQSRDRIREQYF. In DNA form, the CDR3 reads TGTGCCAGCTCACCACAGTCCCGGGACAGGATCCGGGAGCAGTACTTC. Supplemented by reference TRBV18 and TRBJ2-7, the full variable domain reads NAGVMQNPRHLVRRRGQEARLRCSPMKGHSHVYWYRQLPEEGLKFMVYLQKENIIDESGMPKERFSAEFPKEGPSILRIQQVVRGDSAAYFCASSPQSRDRIREQYFGPGTRLTVT.

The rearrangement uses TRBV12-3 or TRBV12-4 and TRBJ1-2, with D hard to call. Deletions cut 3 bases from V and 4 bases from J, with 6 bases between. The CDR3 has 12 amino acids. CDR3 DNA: TGTGCCAGCAGTTTGGACTCCTATGGCTACACCTTC. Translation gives CASSLDSYGYTF.

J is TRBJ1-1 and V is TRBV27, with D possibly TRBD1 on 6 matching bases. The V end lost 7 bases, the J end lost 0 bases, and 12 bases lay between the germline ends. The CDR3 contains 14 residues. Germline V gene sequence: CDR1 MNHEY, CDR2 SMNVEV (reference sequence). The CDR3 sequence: CASTPRGLNTEAFF. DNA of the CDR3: TGTGCCAGCACCCCAAGGGGGTTGAACACTGAAGCTTTCTTT.